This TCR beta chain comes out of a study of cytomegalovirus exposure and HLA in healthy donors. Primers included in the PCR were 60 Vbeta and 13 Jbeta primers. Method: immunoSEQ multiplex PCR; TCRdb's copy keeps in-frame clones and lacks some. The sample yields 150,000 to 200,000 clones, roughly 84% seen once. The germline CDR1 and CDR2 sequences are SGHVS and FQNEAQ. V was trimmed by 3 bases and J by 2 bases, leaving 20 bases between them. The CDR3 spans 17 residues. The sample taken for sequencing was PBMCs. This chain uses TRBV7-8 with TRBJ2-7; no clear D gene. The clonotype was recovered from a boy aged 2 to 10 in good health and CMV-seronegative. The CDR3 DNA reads TGTGCCAGCAGCTTTCTCAGAGACGGGTTGCTAGCCTACGAGCAGTACTTC. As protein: CASSFLRDGLLAYEQYF.